This TCR beta chain derives from a study of neurological immune-mediated disorders. The wider study: The multiple sclerosis group of roughly 34 included approximately 30 relapsing-remitting and 3 secondary progressive patients. Study-level results: Association with the multiple sclerosis repertoire cluster was not found for any clinical or MRI feature.

The CDR3 covers 12 residues. Per the germline V gene, CDR1 is SGDLS and CDR2 is YYNGEE. V was clipped by 4 bases and J by 4 bases, with 8 bases between them. At least ten counts were recorded for this clonotype. The antigen remains undetermined. The authors produced cDNA by 5'RACE using 10-nucleotide random UMIs. TCRdb fed the 5' RACE reads into MiXCR, producing one record per CDR3 protein. The sample holds approximately 66,000 distinct CDR3 sequences; 3.5% to 5.5% are singletons and the top ten take 6.5% to 7.5%. PBMCs numbering 2 million and stored at -80 C yielded the unsorted libraries. The sample comprised PBMCs. This receptor was taken from a man aged 25 to 45 with multiple sclerosis. The chain uses TRBV9 and TRBJ1-1; D is perhaps TRBD1 (5 bases). The CDR3 is CASSNQGTEAFF. Here the CDR3 DNA reads TGTGCCAGCAGCAATCAGGGCACTGAAGCTTTCTTT.